Each of the 23 T cell receptor beta chains below was sequenced from the same sample in a study of blood T cells in healthy people across ages. The authors ran a second PCR of roughly 6 to 12 cycles using a sample-barcoded 5' primer and a J-beta primer mix. TCRdb re-derived calls from the 5' RACE reads in MiXCR, one entry per CDR3 protein. Of approximately 960,000 distinct CDR3 sequences in the sample, just under 30% are singletons; the top ten hold approximately 10%. The same data also went into a second study, on T cells of mothers and their children.

The sequenced material came from blood. The receptors come from a woman in her thirties or forties in good health.

As to this clonotype: This sequence may be a read error, since a much larger clone differs from it by one base. This sequence joins TRBV5-1 and TRBJ2-7; 11 positions agree with TRBD1. Germline assignment: CDR1 SGHRS and CDR2 YFSETQ. V lost 7 bases and J lost 7; bases outside the gene matches: 10. The CDR3 spans 14 residues. The CDR3 sequence is CASPNGQGAKEQYF. The CDR3 nucleotides read TGCGCCAGCCCAAATGGACAGGGGGCGAAGGAGCAGTACTTC.

This clonotype was counted only a few times. The chain uses TRBV2 and TRBJ2-4; no reliable D call. CDR3 length: 14 residues. Germline V gene lookup returns CDR1 SNHLY and CDR2 FYNNEI. V lost 5 bases and J lost 0, with 8 bases in between. CDR3 bases: TGTGCCAGCAGTTATAGGGTAGCCAAAAACATTCAGTACTTC. Its protein is CASSYRVAKNIQYF.

This chain links TRBV6-1 with TRBJ2-3; no reliable D call. The germline V and J ends were trimmed by 8 bases and 4 bases, with 16 bases remaining between them. Germline V gene lookup returns CDR1 MNHNS and CDR2 SASEGT. The CDR3 is made up of 14 amino acids. The CDR3 spells CASGQRGLADTQYF. CDR3 DNA sequence: TGTGCCAGCGGTCAGCGCGGTTTGGCAGATACGCAGTATTTT.

V gene TRBV12-3 or TRBV12-4 combines with J gene TRBJ2-1; D may correspond to TRBD1 or TRBD2 (5 bases each). V lost 3 bases and J 6 bases, leaving 15 bases between the germline ends. The CDR3 spans 15 residues. CDR3 nucleotide sequence: TGTGCCAGCAGTTTGAGGGGCGTAATCGGCAATGAGCAGTTCTTC. It codes for CASSLRGVIGNEQFF.

The CDR3 DNA sequence: TGCAGTGCCCGGGAAGTGGTGGAGACCCAGTACTTC. It translates to CSAREVVETQYF. V is TRBV20-1 and J is TRBJ2-5; perhaps TRBD2 as D (5 bases). Germline values: CDR1 DFQATT, CDR2 SNEGSKA (reference sequence). The V end was cut by 6 bases, the J end by 5 bases, with 13 bases between. This CDR3 spans 12 amino acids.

The rearrangement uses TRBV2 and TRBJ2-6, with 11 bases that match TRBD1. The CDR3 has 18 amino acids. The V gene's germline CDR1 is SNHLY and CDR2 FYNNEI. The trim removed 6 bases at V and 2 bases at J, leaving 9 bases unmatched. DNA for the CDR3: TGTGCCAGCAGACTCTGGACAGGGGGCGCAGCTGGGGCCAACGTCCTGACTTTC. It specifies CASRLWTGGAAGANVLTF.

This clonotype was recorded many times. This sequence joins TRBV9 and TRBJ2-5; D remains ambiguous. From germline, CDR1 is SGDLS and CDR2 YYNGEE. The CDR3 is made up of 13 amino acids. Trimming cost V 6 bases and J 4 bases, with 13 bases left between them. CDR3 protein: CASTRFSGETQYF. DNA of the CDR3: TGTGCCAGCACGAGGTTTTCAGGAGAGACCCAGTACTTC.

There are a few counts of this clonotype. The rearrangement joins TRBV5-1 to TRBJ2-4, with D perhaps TRBD1 or TRBD2 (5 bases each). Looked up from germline, CDR1 is SGHRS and CDR2 is YFSETQ. The ends were cut back, 6 bases at V and 13 bases at J, with 23 bases in the middle. The CDR3 sequence is 14 residues long. CDR3 DNA: TGCGCCAGCATAATGGGGCAGGGCGCTGGGGAGCAGTACTTC. Translating it yields CASIMGQGAGEQYF.

This clonotype was picked up many times. This chain joins TRBV4-1 and TRBJ2-1; D unclear. V lost 1 base and J lost 4, with 11 bases in between. CDR1 and CDR2 (germline): MGHRA, YSYEKL. The CDR3 runs to 15 residues. CDR3 sequence: CASSQVGSGYNEQFF. The CDR3 nucleotides are TGCGCCAGCAGCCAAGTTGGGTCAGGATACAATGAGCAGTTCTTC.

The chain combines TRBV3-1 with TRBJ2-3, with TRBD2 as a possible D gene (6 bases). CDR1 is LGHDT, CDR2 YNNKEL, per germline (reference sequence). The CDR3 totals 15 residues. V was trimmed by 1 base and J by 6 bases, leaving 14 bases between them. CDR3 sequence (DNA): TGTGCCAGCAGCCAAGGCTTAGCGGTTCTGGATACGCAGTATTTT. The encoded protein is CASSQGLAVLDTQYF.

A few counts support this clonotype. This rearrangement joins TRBV19 to TRBJ2-5; TRBD2 matches 14 bases. V shed 3 bases and J 11 bases; nucleotides not matched to a gene: 8. CDR3 length: 15 residues. Germline CDR1 reads LNHDA; CDR2 reads SQIVND (reference sequence). The CDR3 loop reads CASSISGTSGGEQYF. The CDR3 nucleotides are TGTGCCAGTAGTATTTCAGGGACTAGCGGGGGAGAGCAGTACTTC.

The CDR3 DNA reads as TGCGCCAGCAGCTCGCGTACACAGGGGAATTCACCCCTCCACTTT. It specifies CASSSRTQGNSPLHF. V gene TRBV5-1 combines with J gene TRBJ1-6, with 7 bases identical to TRBD1. CDR1 is SGHRS, CDR2 YFSETQ, per germline. The CDR3 is 15 residues long. Germline trimming cut 3 bases from V and 7 bases from J; bases unmatched to any gene: 7.

The table lists this clonotype with many counts. V gene TRBV18 combines with J gene TRBJ2-1; no clear D. Trimming cost V 3 bases and J 4 bases, with 7 bases left between them. The CDR3 totals 13 residues. The germline CDR1 and CDR2 sequences are KGHSH and LQKENI. The CDR3 region has the DNA TGTGCCAGCTCACCGGCTGGGTACAATGAGCAGTTCTTC. Residues: CASSPAGYNEQFF.

V usage is TRBV27 and J usage is TRBJ1-3, with 8 positions matching TRBD1. V was pared by 6 bases and J by 2 bases, with 6 bases of the junction left unmatched. This CDR3 is built from 15 residues. Germline CDR1 reads MNHEY; CDR2 reads SMNVEV (reference sequence). CDR3 coding DNA: TGTGCCAGCAGGAATGACAGGGGCCCTGGAAACACCATATATTTT. It yields the protein CASRNDRGPGNTIYF.

To note about this clonotype: At one of its ends the junction is not consistent with the germline gene, which may arise from a read error. The genes are TRBV6-2 or TRBV6-3 and TRBJ1-5; D gene unclear. The CDR3 has 18 amino acids. Germline V gene lookup returns CDR1 MNHEY and CDR2 SVGEGT. Here the CDR3 DNA reads TGTGCCGGCAGCGCTTGGGTGAGGGATGGTCGGAGCAATCAGCCCCAGCATTTT. It is translated as CAGSAWVRDGRSNQPQHF.

Details on this clonotype: With a much larger clone just one base away, this may be a read error. The chain employs TRBV7-8 and TRBJ1-2; possible D gene TRBD1, 5 bases. Germline CDR1 SGHVS, CDR2 FQNEAQ. There are 15 residues in the CDR3. The CDR3 sequence is CVSSLVSQGNYGYTF. The CDR3 nucleotides read TGTGTCAGCAGCTTAGTCAGCCAGGGAAACTATGGCTACACCTTC.

V is TRBV9 and J is TRBJ2-7; D not resolved. The germline V gene has CDR1 SGDLS and CDR2 YYNGEE. The V end was cut by 0 bases, the J end by 4 bases, with 14 bases between. The CDR3 is 15 amino acids. This chain's CDR3 is CASSVAIGVGYEQYF. As DNA, the CDR3 is TGTGCCAGCAGCGTAGCTATTGGGGTCGGGTACGAGCAGTACTTC.

This clonotype was detected many times. The chain couples TRBV2 to TRBJ1-2; 7 positions agree with TRBD1. V lost 8 bases to trimming and J lost 11 bases; unmatched junction nucleotides: 14. This CDR3 is 13 amino acids long. The V gene's germline CDR1 is SNHLY and CDR2 FYNNEI. CDR3 protein: CASGGADRARYTF. CDR3 sequence (DNA): TGTGCCAGCGGAGGGGCCGACAGGGCGCGATACACCTTC.

This clonotype occurred many times. The V and J genes are TRBV12-3 or TRBV12-4 and TRBJ2-4, with TRBD1 as a possible D gene (5 bases). CDR3 length: 13 residues. Trimming took off 2 bases at V and 7 bases at J, with 9 bases between the two ends. The CDR3 protein is CASSLNRWNIQYF. In nucleotides, the CDR3 is TGTGCCAGCAGTTTAAACAGGTGGAACATTCAGTACTTC.

This clonotype was observed a few times. The chain employs TRBV20-1 and TRBJ2-1, with D perhaps assigned TRBD1 or TRBD2 (5 bases each). In germline, CDR1 is DFQATT, CDR2 SNEGSKA (reference sequence). The CDR3 runs 13 residues. Trimming removed 5 bases from V and 12 bases from J, with 20 bases in between. CDR3 residues: CSAHRDPNFPQFF. CDR3 nucleotides: TGCAGTGCTCACCGGGACCCAAACTTCCCGCAGTTCTTC.

There are many counts of this clonotype. The chain joins TRBV10-3 to TRBJ2-7; D may match TRBD1 or TRBD2 (6 bases each). V was cut by 6 bases and J by 6 bases, with 18 bases left in between. The CDR3 contains 14 residues. The V gene's germline CDR1 is ENHRY and CDR2 SYGVKD. This CDR3 reads CAISGMGGSGEQYF. CDR3 DNA: TGTGCCATCAGCGGAATGGGGGGCTCCGGCGAGCAGTACTTC.

The chain couples TRBV29-1 to TRBJ1-1, with D perhaps matching TRBD1 (6 bases). The V end was cut by 4 bases, the J end by 1 base, with 10 bases between. CDR1 SQVTM and CDR2 ANQGSEA come from the germline V gene. CDR3 length equals 13 residues. CDR3 in amino acids: CSVGTARNTEAFF. The DNA for the CDR3 is TGCAGCGTTGGGACAGCCCGGAACACTGAAGCTTTCTTT.

This clonotype was picked up a small number of times. V gene TRBV19 combines with J gene TRBJ1-1; D is undetermined. The CDR3 has 16 amino acids. Germline values: CDR1 LNHDA, CDR2 SQIVND (reference sequence). Trimming took 1 base from V and 2 from J, leaving 14 bases between them. Here the CDR3 reads CASSIARQRINTEAFF. CDR3 DNA: TGTGCCAGTAGTATAGCCCGGCAGCGCATCAACACTGAAGCTTTCTTT.